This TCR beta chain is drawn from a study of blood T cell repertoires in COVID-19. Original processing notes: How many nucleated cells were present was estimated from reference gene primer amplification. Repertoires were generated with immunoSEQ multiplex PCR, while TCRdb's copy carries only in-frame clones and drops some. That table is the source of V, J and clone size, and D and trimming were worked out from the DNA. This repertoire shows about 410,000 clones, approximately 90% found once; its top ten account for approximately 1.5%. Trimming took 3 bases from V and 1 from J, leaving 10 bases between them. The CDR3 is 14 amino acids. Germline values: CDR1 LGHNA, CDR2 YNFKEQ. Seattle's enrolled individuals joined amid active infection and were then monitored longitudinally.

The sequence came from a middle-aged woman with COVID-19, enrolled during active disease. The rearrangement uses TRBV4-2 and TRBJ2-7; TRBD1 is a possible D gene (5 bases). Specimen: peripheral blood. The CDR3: CASSHRGGSYEQYF. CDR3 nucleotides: TGTGCCAGCAGCCATAGGGGCGGATCCTACGAGCAGTACTTC.